The 12 T cell receptor beta chains given below trace back to one sample, sequenced in a study of shared clonotypes between healthy human individuals. TCRdb's table, derived via immunoSEQ multiplex PCR, lists solely in-frame clones and lacks some. The sample yields over 1.5 million clones, 98% seen once. The sample taken for sequencing was naive CD4+ T cells sorted from blood. Indicated subset: CD45RA+ positively selected. These receptors all stem from a man aged 25 to 40 in good health.

The CDR3 bases are TGTGCCAGCAGTTTAGTGGGGCCAGCAGATAACTATGGCTACACCTTC. Translated, it gives CASSLVGPADNYGYTF. This chain connects TRBV28 to TRBJ1-2; D is perhaps TRBD1 (5 bases). Germline CDR1 and CDR2: MDHEN and SYDVKM. Trimming took off 2 bases at V and 1 base at J, with 14 bases between the two ends. This CDR3 has 16 amino acids.

The chain joins TRBV9 to TRBJ1-5, with D tentatively TRBD1 (5 bases). CDR3 length: 17 residues. Trimming removed 3 bases from V and 4 bases from J, with 20 bases in between. Looked up from germline, CDR1 is SGDLS and CDR2 is YYNGEE. The CDR3 bases are TGTGCCAGCAGCGCAGGAATTGGACACTCACAAAATCAGCCCCAGCATTTT. It specifies CASSAGIGHSQNQPQHF.

The chain uses TRBV10-3 and TRBJ2-1, with a possible D match to TRBD1 (6 bases). The V gene lost 6 bases and the J gene lost 5 bases, with 11 bases spanning the gap. CDR1 is ENHRY, CDR2 SYGVKD, per germline. The length of the CDR3 is 13 residues. The CDR3 DNA reads as TGTGCCATCAGGGAGACAGGTGACAATGAGCAGTTCTTC. The encoded protein is CAIRETGDNEQFF.

The chain is built from TRBV10-3 and TRBJ2-7; 11 positions match TRBD1. V shed 3 bases, J shed 5 bases, and the junction held 3 bases outside the gene matches. Germline V gene data show CDR1 as ENHRY and CDR2 as SYGVKD. This CDR3 is built from 14 residues. CDR3 nucleotide sequence: TGTGCCATCAGTGACGGGACAGGGGGGAACGAGCAGTACTTC. This sequence encodes CAISDGTGGNEQYF.

The rearrangement uses TRBV29-1 and TRBJ2-1; tentatively, D is TRBD2 (5 bases). CDR3 length: 13 amino acids. Trimming removed 4 bases from V and 7 bases from J, with 14 bases in between. CDR1 is SQVTM and CDR2 is ANQGSEA in the germline V gene. CDR3 nucleotide sequence: TGCAGCGTTGGGTCTAGCTCGAGGAATGAGCAGTTCTTC. Residues: CSVGSSSRNEQFF.

V usage is TRBV9 and J usage is TRBJ1-4; possibly TRBD1 for D (5 bases). Deletions cut 1 base from V and 8 bases from J, with 15 bases between. Germline CDR1 reads SGDLS; CDR2 reads YYNGEE. CDR3 length equals 15 residues. Here the CDR3 reads CASSVYGAVEEKLFF. The DNA for the CDR3 is TGTGCCAGCAGCGTATACGGGGCCGTGGAGGAAAAACTGTTTTTT. The entire variable domain, with the rest obtained from reference TRBV9 and TRBJ1-4, is as follows: DSGVTQTPKHLITATGQRVTLRCSPRSGDLSVYWYQQSLDQGLQFLIQYYNGEERAKGNILERFSAQQFPDLHSELNLSSLELGDSALYFCASSVYGAVEEKLFFGSGTQLSVL.

V is TRBV9 and J is TRBJ2-7; 9 bases are shared with TRBD1. The CDR3 length is 14 residues. With 4 bases clipped from V and 4 bases from J, the junction kept 6 bases outside the gene matches. From germline, CDR1 is SGDLS and CDR2 YYNGEE. CDR3 sequence: CASSPRTGEYEQYF. The DNA for the CDR3 is TGTGCCAGCAGCCCCCGGACAGGGGAATACGAGCAGTACTTC.

The rearrangement uses TRBV6-5 and TRBJ1-1; 7 bases agree with TRBD1. The length of the CDR3 is 15 residues. CDR1 and CDR2 from the germline V gene are MNHEY and SVGAGI. V trimming: 6 bases; J trimming: 0 bases; junction bases outside the gene matches: 7. The CDR3 loop reads CASRPGTAMNTEAFF. DNA for the CDR3: TGTGCCAGCAGGCCCGGGACAGCAATGAACACTGAAGCTTTCTTT.

The chain is built from TRBV4-3 and TRBJ2-1, with 10 bases that match TRBD2. The V and J ends lost 4 bases and 10 bases, in that order; junction bases with no gene match: 19. CDR3 size: 18 residues. The germline V gene encodes CDR1 LGHNA and CDR2 YSLEER. The CDR3 nucleotides read TGCGCCAGCAGCCCAAGTGGAAAAAGCGGGAGGGTTATATGGGAGCAGTTCTTC. Its protein is CASSPSGKSGRVIWEQFF.

The rearrangement joins TRBV14 to TRBJ2-7, with a possible D match to TRBD2 (5 bases). V was cut by 0 bases and J by 1 base, with 10 bases left in between. The CDR3 is made up of 15 amino acids. Germline V lookup: CDR1 SGHDN, CDR2 FVKESK. In DNA form, the CDR3 reads TGTGCCAGCAGCCAAGAGCCCGGCGGGTCCTACGAGCAGTACTTC. Amino acid sequence: CASSQEPGGSYEQYF.

The chain couples TRBV5-8 to TRBJ1-5, with D possibly being TRBD1 (5 bases). Trimming left V 1 base short and J 7 bases short, with 15 bases between. Germline lookup yields CDR1 SGHTS and CDR2 YDEGEE. CDR3 length: 15 residues. The CDR3 bases are TGTGCCAGCAGCTTGAGGGGTCCCTTGGGCCAGCCCCAGCATTTT. Its translation: CASSLRGPLGQPQHF.

V usage is TRBV7-7 and J usage is TRBJ2-3, with TRBD2 matching over 8 bases. Germline V gene sequence: CDR1 SSHAT, CDR2 FNYEAQ (reference sequence). CDR3 length: 14 amino acids. The ends lost 5 bases at V and 6 bases at J; junction bases unmatched: 7. Here the CDR3 reads CASSLGTSSDTQYF. CDR3 sequence (DNA): TGTGCCAGCAGCCTAGGGACTAGTTCGGATACGCAGTATTTT. Together with reference TRBV7-7 and TRBJ2-3, the CDR3 gives the full variable domain: GAGVSQSPRYKVTKRGQDVTLRCDPISSHATLYWYQQALGQGPEFLTYFNYEAQPDKSGLPSDRFSAERPEGSISTLTIQRTEQRDSAMYRCASSLGTSSDTQYFGPGTRLTVL.